One sample yielded the 32 T cell receptor beta chains listed below, sequenced in a study of identifying expanded T cells in peripheral blood. Data came from immunoSEQ multiplex PCR; TCRdb stores just in-frame clones and leaves some out. The sample yields 80,000 to 95,000 clones, more than 70% seen once. The sample was blood. The source of these receptors is a person aged 18 to 75 in good health.

The gene calls are TRBV6-1 and TRBJ2-2; D unclear. Per germline, CDR1 MNHNS and CDR2 SASEGT. This CDR3 region has 12 residues. V was shortened by 2 bases and J by 6 bases, with 4 bases between the two germline ends. CDR3 sequence reads: CASSELPGELFF. The CDR3 nucleotides read TGTGCCAGCAGTGAATTGCCCGGGGAGCTGTTTTTT.

The rearrangement links TRBV11-2 to TRBJ2-2, with 8 bases that match TRBD2. After removal of 7 bases from V and 5 bases from J, the junction contained 3 bases not matched to a gene. The CDR3 is 13 residues long. Germline lookup yields CDR1 SGHAT and CDR2 FQNNGV. This CDR3 reads CASKIAGTGELFF. The CDR3 coding sequence is TGTGCCAGCAAGATAGCGGGAACCGGGGAGCTGTTTTTT.

The chain has TRBV21-1 and TRBJ1-5; whether TRBD1, the table's D call, matches the DNA was not checked. TRBV21-1 is a pseudogene locus. The CDR3 spans 22 residues. The CDR3 sequence is CASSNSPPRRDRGEYSNQPQHF. The CDR3 DNA reads as TGTGCCAGCAGCAACTCGCCCCCGCGCCGGGACAGGGGGGAATATAGCAATCAGCCCCAGCATTTT.

This clone is judged medium-sized (0.01 to 0.1%). The chain uses TRBV30 and TRBJ1-4; 9 nucleotides match TRBD1. V lost 2 bases, J lost 4 bases, and 8 bases stayed unmatched. Germline V gene data show CDR1 as GTSNPN and CDR2 as SVGIG (reference sequence). This CDR3 comprises 16 residues. This chain's CDR3 is CAWSYVPGQGNEKLFF. The CDR3 nucleotides read TGTGCCTGGAGTTACGTACCGGGACAGGGTAATGAAAAACTGTTTTTT.

CDR3 loop: CASSESGEQFF. Here the CDR3 DNA reads TGTGCCAGCAGTGAGTCGGGTGAGCAGTTCTTC. The gene calls are TRBV6-5 and TRBJ2-1; no clear D. Trimming took 5 bases from V and 9 from J, leaving 8 bases between them. The CDR3 is 11 residues long. The V gene's germline CDR1 is MNHEY and CDR2 SVGAGI.

The chain links TRBV30 to TRBJ1-1; 7 bases agree with TRBD1. Germline CDR1 and CDR2: GTSNPN and SVGIG (reference sequence). V dropped 1 base and J dropped 3; count of bases not matched to a gene: 8. The CDR3 runs to 15 residues. CDR3 region: CAWSEGVQGDTEAFF. The CDR3 region has the DNA TGTGCCTGGAGTGAGGGGGTTCAGGGGGACACTGAAGCTTTCTTT.

The genes are TRBV5-4 and TRBJ2-2; the D is unclear. The CDR3 loop spans 16 amino acids. V was pared by 1 base and J by 2 bases, with 12 bases between. Germline V CDR1 and CDR2: SGHNT, YYREEE (reference sequence). In DNA form, the CDR3 reads TGTGCCAGCAGCTTGATTCTGGCATCTAACACCGGGGAGCTGTTTTTT. Protein sequence: CASSLILASNTGELFF.

V is TRBV6-5 and J is TRBJ2-7; 8 nucleotides line up with TRBD1. Germline CDR1 and CDR2: MNHEY and SVGAGI. This CDR3 is 15 amino acids long. V lost 6 bases, J lost 2 bases, and 9 bases stayed unmatched. The CDR3 sequence: CASRPGGRGAYEQYF. DNA for the CDR3: TGTGCCAGCAGACCAGGGGGCCGCGGGGCCTACGAGCAGTACTTC.

This clone came up once. The rearrangement joins TRBV4-1 to TRBJ2-6; maybe TRBD1 (6 bases). The ends were cut back, 1 base at V and 2 bases at J, with 9 bases in the middle. Germline CDR1 reads MGHRA; CDR2 reads YSYEKL. The CDR3 is 16 amino acids. CDR3 sequence: CASSQVPGAGANVLTF. The CDR3 nucleotides are TGCGCCAGCAGCCAAGTCCCAGGGGCTGGGGCCAACGTCCTGACTTTC.

The J gene is TRBJ2-1, the V gene TRBV11-3; TRBD1 aligns across 9 bases. The V gene end was trimmed by 5 bases and the J gene end by 4 bases; junction bases not matched to a gene: 6. The CDR3 spans 15 residues. Germline lookup yields CDR1 SGHNT and CDR2 YENEEA. This CDR3 is CASSPRQGDYNEQFF. The CDR3 nucleotides are TGTGCCAGCAGCCCGCGACAGGGGGATTACAATGAGCAGTTCTTC.

This clone was counted between two and nine times. The V call is TRBV20-1, the J call TRBJ1-2; the D is unclear. Germline V gives CDR1 DFQATT, CDR2 SNEGSKA (reference sequence). V was clipped by 0 bases and J by 8 bases, with 4 bases between them. CDR3 length: 10 residues. DNA of the CDR3: TGCAGTGCTAGAGACAGGGGCTACACCTTC. This translates into CSARDRGYTF.

In this sample, this clone turned up a few times. The CDR3 reads CASSQNTGELFF. CDR3 coding DNA: TGTGCCAGCTCCCAAAACACCGGGGAGCTGTTTTTT. V and J are TRBV6-5 and TRBJ2-2, with no clear D. The germline V gene has CDR1 MNHEY and CDR2 SVGAGI. The CDR3 runs 12 residues. Trimming left V 8 bases short and J 2 bases short, with 6 bases between.

CDR3 residues: CASSYSGGRGEKLFF. The CDR3 DNA is TGTGCCAGCAGTTACTCAGGGGGGAGGGGTGAAAAACTGTTTTTT. V usage is TRBV6-5 and J usage is TRBJ1-4, with a possible D match to TRBD1 (6 bases). Trimming shortened V by 0 bases and J by 7 bases, and 12 bases separated the two germline ends. Germline V gene data show CDR1 as MNHEY and CDR2 as SVGAGI. CDR3 length: 15 amino acids.

The chain recombines TRBV28 with TRBJ2-3; 7 bases fit TRBD1. From germline, CDR1 is MDHEN and CDR2 SYDVKM. V lost 5 bases, J lost 3 bases, and 8 bases stayed unmatched. This CDR3 has 15 amino acids. The CDR3 region is CASSPDRARTDTQYF. As DNA, the CDR3 is TGTGCCAGCAGTCCAGACAGGGCAAGGACAGATACGCAGTATTTT.

The V gene is TRBV27, the J gene TRBJ1-4; D may be TRBD1 (6 bases). Looked up from germline, CDR1 is MNHEY and CDR2 is SMNVEV (reference sequence). V was trimmed by 5 bases and J by 7 bases, leaving 14 bases between them. The CDR3 is 14 residues long. The CDR3 sequence: CASSTGGAGEKLFF. The CDR3 nucleotides are TGTGCCAGCAGTACCGGGGGCGCGGGTGAAAAACTGTTTTTT.

The DNA for the CDR3 is TGCGCCAGCAGCTTACCCAGTCCCTACGAGCAGTACTTC. Its translation is CASSLPSPYEQYF. V is TRBV5-1 and J is TRBJ2-7, with D unresolved. Trimming took 2 bases from V and 2 from J, leaving 8 bases between them. The CDR3 is 13 amino acids. Looked up from germline, CDR1 is SGHRS and CDR2 is YFSETQ.

The V call is TRBV5-8, the J call TRBJ1-6; 8 nucleotides line up with TRBD1. Germline CDR1 and CDR2: SGHTS and YDEGEE. The CDR3 is made up of 14 amino acids. J lost 8 bases, V lost 6 bases, and 7 bases had no gene match. The CDR3: CASTPGQAYSPLHF. The CDR3, as DNA: TGTGCCAGCACCCCGGGACAGGCATATTCACCCCTCCACTTT.

The J gene is TRBJ2-3, the V gene TRBV6-4, with D possibly TRBD2 on 5 matching bases. The ends were cut back, 3 bases at V and 2 bases at J, with 12 bases in the middle. Germline V lookup: CDR1 MRHNA, CDR2 SNTAGT. CDR3 size: 15 residues. CDR3 sequence (DNA): TGTGCCAGCAGTGATGGAGTGGGAGACACAGATACGCAGTATTTT. Its protein product is CASSDGVGDTDTQYF.

The chain carries TRBV30 and TRBJ1-5, with TRBD1 as a possible D gene (6 bases). The CDR3 is 17 residues long. Between the trimmed V and J ends, which lost 3 bases and 0 bases, there was a span of 18 bases. Germline V CDR1 and CDR2: GTSNPN, SVGIG (reference sequence). CDR3 sequence: CAWSGGLWSLSNQPQHF. As DNA, the CDR3 is TGTGCCTGGAGCGGGGGGCTATGGTCGCTTAGCAATCAGCCCCAGCATTTT.

The J gene is TRBJ1-6, the V gene TRBV27; D call uncertain. The V gene's germline CDR1 is MNHEY and CDR2 SMNVEV (reference sequence). Trimming took off 1 base at V and 4 bases at J, with 2 bases between the two ends. This CDR3 is 13 amino acids long. For the CDR3, the DNA is TGTGCCAGCAGTTTATATTATAATTCACCCCTCCACTTT. Translation gives CASSLYYNSPLHF.

The J gene is TRBJ2-5, the V gene TRBV19; 9 nucleotides align to TRBD2. This CDR3 has 17 amino acids. From germline, CDR1 is LNHDA and CDR2 SQIVND (reference sequence). The V gene end was trimmed by 1 base and the J gene end by 0 bases; junction bases not matched to a gene: 6. CDR3 DNA: TGTGCCAGTAGTATAGGTAGGAGACTAGCGGACCAAGAGACCCAGTACTTC. Its protein is CASSIGRRLADQETQYF.

The chain carries TRBV4-1 and TRBJ2-7, with TRBD2 matching 13 bases. Germline V CDR1 and CDR2: MGHRA, YSYEKL. The ends lost 0 bases at V and 0 bases at J; junction bases unmatched: 8. The CDR3 runs to 19 residues. The CDR3 sequence: CASSQEGPTSGGTSYEQYF. In DNA, the CDR3 is TGCGCCAGCAGCCAAGAAGGGCCGACTAGCGGGGGGACCTCCTACGAGCAGTACTTC.

The V gene is TRBV11-2, the J gene TRBJ1-6; D might be TRBD1 (5 bases). Germline values: CDR1 SGHAT, CDR2 FQNNGV. The CDR3 spans 15 residues. Trimming left V 2 bases short and J 6 bases short, with 11 bases between. The CDR3 DNA sequence: TGTGCCAGCAGCTTAAGAGGGGCCGGTAATTCACCCCTCCACTTT. Its protein is CASSLRGAGNSPLHF.

This clone was seen a handful of times. CDR3: CASSRQQGMGTEAFF. The CDR3 DNA reads as TGTGCCAGCAGCCGGCAACAGGGTATGGGCACTGAAGCTTTCTTT. The chain joins TRBV7-9 to TRBJ1-1; perhaps TRBD1 as D (6 bases). Germline V gene lookup returns CDR1 SEHNR and CDR2 FQNEAQ (reference sequence). This CDR3 contains 15 residues. Deletions cut 5 bases from V and 4 bases from J, with 17 bases between.

The chain uses TRBV30 and TRBJ1-3, with TRBD1 matching 7 bases. Germline CDR1 GTSNPN, CDR2 SVGIG (reference sequence). The CDR3 covers 16 residues. Trimming cost V 1 base and J 0 bases; bases outside gene matches: 6. The CDR3: CAWSEGQDHSGNTIYF. The CDR3 nucleotides read TGTGCCTGGAGTGAAGGACAGGATCACTCTGGAAACACCATATATTTT. Full variable domain (outside the CDR3, taken from reference TRBV30 and TRBJ1-3): SQTIHQWPATLVQPVGSPLSLECTVEGTSNPNLYWYRQAAGRGLQLLFYSVGIGQISSEVPQNLSASRPQDRQFILSSKKLLLSDSGFYLCAWSEGQDHSGNTIYFGEGSWLTVV.

V usage is TRBV7-2 and J usage is TRBJ2-1; no clear D. Per germline, CDR1 SGHTA and CDR2 FQGNSA. Trimming cost V 0 bases and J 9 bases, with 12 bases left between them. The CDR3 is 14 residues long. CDR3 nucleotide sequence: TGTGCCAGCAGCTTAGCGCTTTTCCTGGTTGAGCAGTTCTTC. Protein: CASSLALFLVEQFF. Supplemented by reference TRBV7-2 and TRBJ2-1, the full variable domain reads GAGVSQSPSNKVTEKGKDVELRCDPISGHTALYWYRQSLGQGLEFLIYFQGNSAPDKSGLPSDRFSAERTGGSVSTLTIQRTQQEDSAVYLCASSLALFLVEQFFGPGTRLTVL.

The chain employs TRBV28 and TRBJ2-2, with 9 bases identical to TRBD1. V was pared by 6 bases and J by 5 bases, with 13 bases of the junction left unmatched. The CDR3 spans 17 residues. Germline CDR1 is MDHEN and CDR2 is SYDVKM. The CDR3 DNA is TGTGCCAGCAGCCAATTCAACCCGGGACAGGGAACCGGGGAGCTGTTTTTT. Residues: CASSQFNPGQGTGELFF.

The rearrangement uses TRBV27 and TRBJ1-5; unclear D gene. From germline, CDR1 is MNHEY and CDR2 SMNVEV (reference sequence). The V end was cut by 6 bases, the J end by 2 bases, with 11 bases between. This CDR3 comprises 14 residues. CDR3 in amino acids: CASRTGDGNQPQHF. The CDR3 nucleotides read TGTGCCAGCAGGACGGGAGATGGCAATCAGCCCCAGCATTTT.

The rearrangement links TRBV6-6 to TRBJ2-7, with 12 bases identical to TRBD2. The CDR3 has 15 residues. Looked up from germline, CDR1 is MNHNY and CDR2 is SVGAGI (reference sequence). The ends lost 0 bases at V and 4 bases at J; junction bases unmatched: 1. DNA of the CDR3: TGTGCCAGCAGTTACTCGACTAGCGGGGGATACGAGCAGTACTTC. As protein: CASSYSTSGGYEQYF.

The chain couples TRBV27 to TRBJ2-7, with 10 bases fitting TRBD1. Trimming took 5 bases from V and 2 from J; bases not matched to a gene: 0. CDR1 MNHEY and CDR2 SMNVEV come from the germline V gene (reference sequence). The CDR3 is made up of 13 amino acids. CDR3 residues: CASSGTGAYEQYF. Written as DNA, the CDR3 is TGTGCCAGCAGTGGGACAGGGGCCTACGAGCAGTACTTC.

The chain combines TRBV6-5 with TRBJ2-7; the match to TRBD1 covers 9 bases. There are 13 residues in the CDR3. J was trimmed by 6 bases and V by 6 bases; bases with no gene match: 6. Germline V lookup: CDR1 MNHEY, CDR2 SVGAGI. The CDR3 region is CASRRDREFEQYF. The CDR3 DNA reads as TGTGCCAGCAGGCGGGACAGGGAGTTCGAGCAGTACTTC.

This clone was seen once. The chain combines TRBV18 with TRBJ2-7; 7 nucleotides align to TRBD1. The V and J ends lost 3 bases and 3 bases, in that order; junction bases with no gene match: 5. CDR1 and CDR2 (germline): KGHSH, LQKENI. This CDR3 has 14 residues. As DNA, the CDR3 is TGTGCCAGCTCACCGGGACAGTCGGGCTACGAGCAGTACTTC. The encoded protein is CASSPGQSGYEQYF.